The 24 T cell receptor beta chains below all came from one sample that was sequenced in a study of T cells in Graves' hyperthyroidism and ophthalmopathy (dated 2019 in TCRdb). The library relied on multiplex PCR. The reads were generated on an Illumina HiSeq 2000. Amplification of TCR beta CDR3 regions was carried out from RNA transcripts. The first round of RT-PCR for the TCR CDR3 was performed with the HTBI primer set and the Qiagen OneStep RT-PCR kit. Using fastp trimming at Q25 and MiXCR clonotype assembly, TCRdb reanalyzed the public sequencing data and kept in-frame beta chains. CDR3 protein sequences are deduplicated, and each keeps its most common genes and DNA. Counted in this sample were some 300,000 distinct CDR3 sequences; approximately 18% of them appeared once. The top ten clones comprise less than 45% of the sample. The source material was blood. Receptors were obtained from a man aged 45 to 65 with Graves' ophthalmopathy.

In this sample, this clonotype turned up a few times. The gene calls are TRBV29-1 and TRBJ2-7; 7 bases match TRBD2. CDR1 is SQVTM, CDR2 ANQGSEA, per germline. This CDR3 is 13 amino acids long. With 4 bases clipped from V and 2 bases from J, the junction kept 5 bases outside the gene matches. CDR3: CSVVGGGTYEQYF. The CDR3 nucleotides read TGCAGCGTTGTAGGCGGGGGTACCTACGAGCAGTACTTC.

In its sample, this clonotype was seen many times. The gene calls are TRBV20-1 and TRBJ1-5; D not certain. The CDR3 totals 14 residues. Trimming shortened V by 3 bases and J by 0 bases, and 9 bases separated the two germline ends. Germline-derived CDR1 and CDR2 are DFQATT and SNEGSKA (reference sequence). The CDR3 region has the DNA TGCAGTGCTAGTATCGGGAATAGCAATCAGCCCCAGCATTTT. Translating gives CSASIGNSNQPQHF.

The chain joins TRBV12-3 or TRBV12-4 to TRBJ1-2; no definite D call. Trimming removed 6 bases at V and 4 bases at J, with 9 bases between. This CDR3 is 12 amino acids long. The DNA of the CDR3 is TGTGCCAGCAGGTCCCAGCCCTATGGCTACACCTTC. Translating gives CASRSQPYGYTF.

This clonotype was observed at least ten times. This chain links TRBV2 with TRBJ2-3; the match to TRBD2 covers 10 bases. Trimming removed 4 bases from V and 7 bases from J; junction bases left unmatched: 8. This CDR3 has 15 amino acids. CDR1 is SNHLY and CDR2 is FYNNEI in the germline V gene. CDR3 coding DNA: TGTGCCAGCAGTGTCACTAGCGGGAAGGGGAATACGCAGTATTTT. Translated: CASSVTSGKGNTQYF.

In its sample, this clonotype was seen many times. CDR3 in DNA: TGCAGTGCTACATACGGGAGGCACTCCTACAATGAGCAGTTCTTC. Amino acids: CSATYGRHSYNEQFF. The chain uses TRBV20-1 and TRBJ2-1, with TRBD2 identical over 7 bases. Germline V lookup: CDR1 DFQATT, CDR2 SNEGSKA (reference sequence). V lost 4 bases to trimming and J lost 0 bases; unmatched junction nucleotides: 6. This CDR3 comprises 15 residues.

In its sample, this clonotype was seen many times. Here the CDR3 reads CATSEAGTRGSNQPQHF. The DNA of the CDR3 is TGTGCCACCAGTGAAGCCGGGACCCGAGGAAGCAATCAGCCCCAGCATTTT. The J gene is TRBJ1-5, the V gene TRBV24-1, with D perhaps matching TRBD1 (5 bases). V lost 4 bases and J 1 base, leaving 16 bases between the germline ends. Germline-derived CDR1 and CDR2 are KGHDR and SFDVKD. This CDR3 region has 17 residues.

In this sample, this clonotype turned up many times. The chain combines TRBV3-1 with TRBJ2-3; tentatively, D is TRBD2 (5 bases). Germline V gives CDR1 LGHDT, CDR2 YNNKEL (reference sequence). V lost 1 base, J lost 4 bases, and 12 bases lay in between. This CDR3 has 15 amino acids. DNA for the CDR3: TGTGCCAGCAGCCAAGGTGATGCGGGCTCAGATACGCAGTATTTT. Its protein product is CASSQGDAGSDTQYF.

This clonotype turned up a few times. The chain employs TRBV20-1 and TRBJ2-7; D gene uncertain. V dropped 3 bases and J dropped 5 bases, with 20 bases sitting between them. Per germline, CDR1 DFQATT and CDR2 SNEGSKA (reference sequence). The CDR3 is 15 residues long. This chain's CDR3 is CSASSITTSLNEQYF. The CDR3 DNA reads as TGCAGTGCTAGCTCTATAACTACGTCTCTGAACGAGCAGTACTTC.

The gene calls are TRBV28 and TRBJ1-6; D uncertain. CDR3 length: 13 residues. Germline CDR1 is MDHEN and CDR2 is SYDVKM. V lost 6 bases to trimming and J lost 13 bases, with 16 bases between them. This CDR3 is CASRQEEGLPLHF. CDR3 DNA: TGTGCCAGCAGGCAGGAGGAGGGCCTCCCCCTCCACTTT. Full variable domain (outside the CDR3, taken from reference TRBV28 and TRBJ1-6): DVKVTQSSRYLVKRTGEKVFLECVQDMDHENMFWYRQDPGLGLRLIYFSYDVKMKEKGDIPEGYSVSREKKERFSLILESASTNQTSMYLCASRQEEGLPLHFGNGTRLTVT.

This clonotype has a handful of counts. The CDR3 spells CASSYMENSYEQYF. The CDR3 nucleotides read TGTGCCAGCAGTTACATGGAGAATTCCTACGAGCAGTACTTC. The chain has TRBV6-2 or TRBV6-3 and TRBJ2-7; D is uncertain. Germline V CDR1 and CDR2: MNHEY, SVGEGT. Between the trimmed V and J ends, which lost 2 bases and 1 base, there was a span of 9 bases. This CDR3 spans 14 amino acids.

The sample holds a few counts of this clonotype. The CDR3 protein is CASSTGGARAFF. Written as DNA, the CDR3 is TGTGCCAGCAGTACAGGGGGGGCTCGGGCTTTCTTT. V and J are TRBV28 and TRBJ1-1; TRBD1 agrees at 8 bases. With 5 bases clipped from V and 11 bases from J, the junction kept 7 bases outside the gene matches. The CDR3 is made up of 12 amino acids. Germline assignment: CDR1 MDHEN and CDR2 SYDVKM.

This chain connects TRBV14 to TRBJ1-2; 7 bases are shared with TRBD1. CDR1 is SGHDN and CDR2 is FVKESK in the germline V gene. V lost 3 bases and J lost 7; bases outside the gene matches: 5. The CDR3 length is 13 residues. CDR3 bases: TGTGCCAGCAGCCACGTGACAGGGACTGGCTACACCTTC. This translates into CASSHVTGTGYTF.

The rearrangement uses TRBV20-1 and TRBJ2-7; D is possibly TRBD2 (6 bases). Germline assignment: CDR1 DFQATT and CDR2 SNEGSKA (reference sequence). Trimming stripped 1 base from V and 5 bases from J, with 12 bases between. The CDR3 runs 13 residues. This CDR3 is CSARGWGENEQYF. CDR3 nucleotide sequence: TGCAGTGCTAGAGGGTGGGGGGAGAACGAGCAGTACTTC.

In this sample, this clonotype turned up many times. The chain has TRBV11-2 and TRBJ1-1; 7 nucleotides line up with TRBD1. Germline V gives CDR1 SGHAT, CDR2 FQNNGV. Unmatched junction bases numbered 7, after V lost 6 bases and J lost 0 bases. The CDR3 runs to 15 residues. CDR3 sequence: CASSSTTGMNTEAFF. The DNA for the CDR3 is TGTGCCAGCAGTTCTACGACAGGGATGAACACTGAAGCTTTCTTT. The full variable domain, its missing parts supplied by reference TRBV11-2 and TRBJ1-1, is EAGVAQSPRYKIIEKRQSVAFWCNPISGHATLYWYQQILGQGPKLLIQFQNNGVVDDSQLPKDRFSAERLKGVDSTLKIQPAKLEDSAVYLCASSSTTGMNTEAFFGQGTRLTVV.

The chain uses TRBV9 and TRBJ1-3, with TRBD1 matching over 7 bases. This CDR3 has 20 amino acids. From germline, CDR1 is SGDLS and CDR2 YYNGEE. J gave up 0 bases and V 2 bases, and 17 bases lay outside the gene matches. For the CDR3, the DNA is TGTGCCAGCAGCGTCAACGACAGGGAAATTACAACGAACTCTGGAAACACCATATATTTT. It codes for CASSVNDREITTNSGNTIYF.

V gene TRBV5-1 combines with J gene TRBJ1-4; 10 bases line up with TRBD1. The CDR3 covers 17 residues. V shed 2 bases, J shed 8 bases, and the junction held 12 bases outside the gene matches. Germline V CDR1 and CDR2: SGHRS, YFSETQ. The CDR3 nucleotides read TGCGCCAGCAGCTTTGGGACAGGGGTGGACCTGAGGGAAAAACTGTTTTTT. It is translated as CASSFGTGVDLREKLFF.

The CDR3 loop is CASSSASGNTGELFF. CDR3 sequence (DNA): TGTGCCAGCAGTTCTGCTAGCGGCAACACCGGGGAGCTGTTTTTT. This chain joins TRBV12-3 or TRBV12-4 and TRBJ2-2; 7 nucleotides line up with TRBD2. V shed 4 bases and J 2 bases; nucleotides not matched to a gene: 4. This CDR3 is built from 15 residues.

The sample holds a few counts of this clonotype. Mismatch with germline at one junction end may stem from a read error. This CDR3 is CASSPPGVRNNEQSF. CDR3 sequence (DNA): TGTGCCAGCTCACCACCTGGGGTGAGAAACAATGAGCAGTCCTTC. The V and J genes are TRBV18 and TRBJ2-1, with unresolved D. The CDR3 totals 15 residues. Germline assignment: CDR1 KGHSH and CDR2 LQKENI. Using reference TRBV18 and TRBJ2-1 for the parts outside the CDR3, the full variable domain is NAGVMQNPRHLVRRRGQEARLRCSPMKGHSHVYWYRQLPEEGLKFMVYLQKENIIDESGMPKERFSAEFPKEGPSILRIQQVVRGDSAAYFCASSPPGVRNNEQSFGPGTRLTVL.

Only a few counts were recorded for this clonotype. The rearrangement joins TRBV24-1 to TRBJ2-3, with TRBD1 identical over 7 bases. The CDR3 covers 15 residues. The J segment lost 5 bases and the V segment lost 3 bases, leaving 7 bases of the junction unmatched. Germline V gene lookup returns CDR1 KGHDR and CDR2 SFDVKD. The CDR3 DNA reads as TGTGCCACCAGTGATGTGGGACAGAACGGAGATACGCAGTATTTT. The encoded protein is CATSDVGQNGDTQYF.

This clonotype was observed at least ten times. Written as DNA, the CDR3 is TGTGCTAGTGCCATCGACGGTCCCTATGGCTACACCTTC. This encodes CASAIDGPYGYTF. V is TRBV12-5 and J is TRBJ1-2; D not resolved. The ends were cut back, 7 bases at V and 4 bases at J, with 13 bases in the middle. The CDR3 runs to 13 residues. Germline lookup yields CDR1 LGHNT and CDR2 FRNRAP.

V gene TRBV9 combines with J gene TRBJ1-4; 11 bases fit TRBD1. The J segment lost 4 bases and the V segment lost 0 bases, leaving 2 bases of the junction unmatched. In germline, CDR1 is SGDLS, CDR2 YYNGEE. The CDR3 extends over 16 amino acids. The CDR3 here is CASSVGTGGSNEKLFF. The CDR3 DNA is TGTGCCAGCAGCGTAGGGACAGGGGGCAGTAATGAAAAACTGTTTTTT.

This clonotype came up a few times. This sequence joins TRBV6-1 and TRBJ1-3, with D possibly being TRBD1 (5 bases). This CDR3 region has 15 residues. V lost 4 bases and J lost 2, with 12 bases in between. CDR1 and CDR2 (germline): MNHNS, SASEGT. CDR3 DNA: TGTGCCAGCAGTGTCGGGGGGGGGACTGGAAACACCATATATTTT. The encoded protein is CASSVGGGTGNTIYF.

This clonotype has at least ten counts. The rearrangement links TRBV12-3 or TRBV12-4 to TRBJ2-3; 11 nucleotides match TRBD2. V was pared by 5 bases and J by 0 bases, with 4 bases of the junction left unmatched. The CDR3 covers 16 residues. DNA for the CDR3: TGTGCCAGCAGTGCCCGACTAGCGGGAAGCACAGATACGCAGTATTTT. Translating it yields CASSARLAGSTDTQYF.

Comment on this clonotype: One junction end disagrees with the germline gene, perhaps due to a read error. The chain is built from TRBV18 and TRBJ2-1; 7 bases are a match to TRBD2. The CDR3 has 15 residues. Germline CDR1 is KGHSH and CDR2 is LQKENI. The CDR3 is CTSSPSGPGGNEQFF. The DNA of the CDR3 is TGTACCAGCTCACCATCGGGCCCCGGGGGGAATGAGCAGTTCTTC.